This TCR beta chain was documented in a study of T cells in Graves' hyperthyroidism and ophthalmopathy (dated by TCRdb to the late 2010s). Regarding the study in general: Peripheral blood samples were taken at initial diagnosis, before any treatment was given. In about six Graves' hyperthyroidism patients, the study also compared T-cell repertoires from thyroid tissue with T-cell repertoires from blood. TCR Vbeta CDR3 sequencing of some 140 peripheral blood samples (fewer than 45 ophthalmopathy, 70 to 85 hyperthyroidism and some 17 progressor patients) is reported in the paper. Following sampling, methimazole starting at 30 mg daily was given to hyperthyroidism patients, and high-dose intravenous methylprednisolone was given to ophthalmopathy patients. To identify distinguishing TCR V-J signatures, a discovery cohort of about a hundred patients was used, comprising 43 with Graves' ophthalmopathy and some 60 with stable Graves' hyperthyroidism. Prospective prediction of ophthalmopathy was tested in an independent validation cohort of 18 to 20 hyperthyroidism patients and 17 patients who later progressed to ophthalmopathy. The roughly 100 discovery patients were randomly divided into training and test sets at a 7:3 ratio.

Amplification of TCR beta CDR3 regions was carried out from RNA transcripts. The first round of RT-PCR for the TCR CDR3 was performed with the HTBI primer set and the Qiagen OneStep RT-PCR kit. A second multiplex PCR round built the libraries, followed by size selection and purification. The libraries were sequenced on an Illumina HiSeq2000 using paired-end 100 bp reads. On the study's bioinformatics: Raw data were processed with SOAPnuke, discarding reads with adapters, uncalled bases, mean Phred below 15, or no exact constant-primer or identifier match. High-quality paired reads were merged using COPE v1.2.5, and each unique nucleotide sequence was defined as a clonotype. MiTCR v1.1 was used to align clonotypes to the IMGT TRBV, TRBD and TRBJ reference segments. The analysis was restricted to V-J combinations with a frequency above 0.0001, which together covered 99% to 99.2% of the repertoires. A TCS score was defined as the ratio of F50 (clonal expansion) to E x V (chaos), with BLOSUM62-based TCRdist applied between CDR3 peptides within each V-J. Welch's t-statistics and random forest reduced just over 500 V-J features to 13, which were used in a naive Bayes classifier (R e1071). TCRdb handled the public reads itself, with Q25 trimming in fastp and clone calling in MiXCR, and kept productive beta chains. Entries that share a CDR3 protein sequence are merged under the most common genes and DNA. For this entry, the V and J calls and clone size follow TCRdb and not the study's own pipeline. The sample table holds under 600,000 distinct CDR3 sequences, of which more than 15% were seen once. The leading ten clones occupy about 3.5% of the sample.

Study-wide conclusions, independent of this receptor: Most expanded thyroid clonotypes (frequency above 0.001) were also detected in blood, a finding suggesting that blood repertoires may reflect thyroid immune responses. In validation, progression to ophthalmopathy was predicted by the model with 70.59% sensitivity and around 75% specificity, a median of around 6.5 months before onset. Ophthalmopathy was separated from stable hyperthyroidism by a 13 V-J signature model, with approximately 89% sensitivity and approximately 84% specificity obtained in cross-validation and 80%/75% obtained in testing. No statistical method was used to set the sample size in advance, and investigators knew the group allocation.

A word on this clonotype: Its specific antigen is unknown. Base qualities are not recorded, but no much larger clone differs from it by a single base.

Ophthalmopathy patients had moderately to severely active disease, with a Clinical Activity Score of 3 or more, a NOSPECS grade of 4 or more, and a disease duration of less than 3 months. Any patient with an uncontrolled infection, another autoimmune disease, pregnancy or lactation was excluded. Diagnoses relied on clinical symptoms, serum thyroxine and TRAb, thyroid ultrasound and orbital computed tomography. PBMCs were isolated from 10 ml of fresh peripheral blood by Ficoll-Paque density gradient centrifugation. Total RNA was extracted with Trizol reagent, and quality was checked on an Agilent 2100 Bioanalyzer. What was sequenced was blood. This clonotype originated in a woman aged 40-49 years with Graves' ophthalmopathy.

The DNA sequence is given as TGTGCCAGCAGCAATCTCAATTCACCCCTCCACTTT. This codes for CASSNLNSPLHF. Here the chain combines TRBV7-2 and TRBJ1-6; no confident D gene assignment can be made. In the germline V gene, CDR1 corresponds to SGHTA and CDR2 to FQGNSA. Including cysteine and phenylalanine, the CDR3 has 12 amino acids. This entry keeps only the CDR3 DNA: 36 bases, framed from base 1. The trim is 5 bases for V and 7 bases for J, with a gap of 6 bases between the germline ends.